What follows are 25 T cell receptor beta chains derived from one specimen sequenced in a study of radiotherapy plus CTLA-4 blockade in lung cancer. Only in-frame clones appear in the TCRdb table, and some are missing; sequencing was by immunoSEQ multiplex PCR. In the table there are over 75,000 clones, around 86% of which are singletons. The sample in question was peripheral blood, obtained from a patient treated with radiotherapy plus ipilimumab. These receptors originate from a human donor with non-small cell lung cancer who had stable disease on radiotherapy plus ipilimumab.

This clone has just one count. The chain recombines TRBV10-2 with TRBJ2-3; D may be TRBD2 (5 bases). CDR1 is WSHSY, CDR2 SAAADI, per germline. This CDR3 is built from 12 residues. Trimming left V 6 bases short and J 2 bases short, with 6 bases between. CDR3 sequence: CASRTTTDTQYF. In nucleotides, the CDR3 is TGCGCCAGCAGGACTACCACAGATACGCAGTATTTT.

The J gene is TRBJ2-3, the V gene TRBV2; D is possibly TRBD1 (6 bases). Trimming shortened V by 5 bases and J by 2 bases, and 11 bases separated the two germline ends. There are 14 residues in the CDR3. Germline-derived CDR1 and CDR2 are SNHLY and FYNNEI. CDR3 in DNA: TGTGCCAGCAGTCGAGGACAGACCACAGATACGCAGTATTTT. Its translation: CASSRGQTTDTQYF.

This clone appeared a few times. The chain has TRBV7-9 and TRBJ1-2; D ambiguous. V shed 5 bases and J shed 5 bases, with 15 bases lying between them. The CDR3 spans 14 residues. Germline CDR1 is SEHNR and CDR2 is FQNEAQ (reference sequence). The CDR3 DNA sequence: TGTGCCAGCAGCCAGGAAGGGAAATCATATGGCTACACCTTC. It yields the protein CASSQEGKSYGYTF.

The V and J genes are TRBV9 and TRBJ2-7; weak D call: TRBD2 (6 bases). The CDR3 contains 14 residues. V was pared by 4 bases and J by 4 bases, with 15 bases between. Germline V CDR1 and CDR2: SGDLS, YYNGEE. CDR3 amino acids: CASSPGTSWYEQYF. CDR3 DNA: TGTGCCAGCAGCCCCGGGACTTCTTGGTACGAGCAGTACTTC.

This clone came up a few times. The CDR3, as DNA: TGTGCCAGCAGCTTTAAGGCGCTCGGCTACGAGCAGTACTTC. Amino acid sequence: CASSFKALGYEQYF. The V call is TRBV7-8, the J call TRBJ2-7; D call uncertain. Germline CDR1 SGHVS, CDR2 FQNEAQ. The CDR3 spans 14 residues. V was trimmed by 3 bases and J by 3 bases, leaving 12 bases between them.

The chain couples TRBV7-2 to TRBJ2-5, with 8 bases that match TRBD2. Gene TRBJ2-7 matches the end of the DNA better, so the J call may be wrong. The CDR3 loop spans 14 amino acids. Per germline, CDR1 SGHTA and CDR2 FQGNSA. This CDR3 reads CASSSAGVSYEQYF. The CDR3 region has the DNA TGTGCCAGCAGCTCAGCGGGGGTTAGCTACGAGCAGTACTTC.

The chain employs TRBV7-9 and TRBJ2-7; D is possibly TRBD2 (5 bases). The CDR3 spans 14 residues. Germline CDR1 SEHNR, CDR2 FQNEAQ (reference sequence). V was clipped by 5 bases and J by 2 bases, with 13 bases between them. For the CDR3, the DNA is TGTGCCAGCAGCCGACGAGGAGGAACCTACGAGCAGTACTTC. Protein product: CASSRRGGTYEQYF.

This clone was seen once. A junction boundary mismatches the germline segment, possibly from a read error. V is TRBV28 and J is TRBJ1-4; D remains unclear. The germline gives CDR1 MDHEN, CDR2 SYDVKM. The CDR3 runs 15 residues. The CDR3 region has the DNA TGTGCCAGCAGTCTATGGGATCCGAGTAATGAAAAACTGTTTTTT. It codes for CASSLWDPSNEKLFF.

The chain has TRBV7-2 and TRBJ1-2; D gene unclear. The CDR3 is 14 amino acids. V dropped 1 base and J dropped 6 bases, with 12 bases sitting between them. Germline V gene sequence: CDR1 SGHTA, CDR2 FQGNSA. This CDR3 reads CASSLERGRNGYTF. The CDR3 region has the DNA TGTGCCAGCAGCTTAGAGCGGGGAAGGAATGGCTACACCTTC.

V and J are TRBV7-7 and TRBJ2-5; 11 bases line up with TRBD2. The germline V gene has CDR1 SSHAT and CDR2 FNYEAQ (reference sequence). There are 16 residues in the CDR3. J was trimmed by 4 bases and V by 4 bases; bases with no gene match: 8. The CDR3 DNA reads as TGTGCCAGCAGCTCAACTCTAGCGGGGGGAGGAGAGACCCAGTACTTC. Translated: CASSSTLAGGGETQYF.

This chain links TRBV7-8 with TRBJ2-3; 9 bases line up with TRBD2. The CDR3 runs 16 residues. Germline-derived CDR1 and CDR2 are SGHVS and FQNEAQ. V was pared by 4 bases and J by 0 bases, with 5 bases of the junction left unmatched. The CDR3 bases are TGTGCCAGCAGCTCCCTAGCGGGATTGAGCACAGATACGCAGTATTTT. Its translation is CASSSLAGLSTDTQYF.

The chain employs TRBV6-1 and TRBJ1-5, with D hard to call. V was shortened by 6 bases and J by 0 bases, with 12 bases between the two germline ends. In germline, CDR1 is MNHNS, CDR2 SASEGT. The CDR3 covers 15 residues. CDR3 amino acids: CASSAAEFSNQPQHF. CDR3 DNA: TGTGCCAGCAGCGCGGCTGAATTTAGCAATCAGCCCCAGCATTTT.

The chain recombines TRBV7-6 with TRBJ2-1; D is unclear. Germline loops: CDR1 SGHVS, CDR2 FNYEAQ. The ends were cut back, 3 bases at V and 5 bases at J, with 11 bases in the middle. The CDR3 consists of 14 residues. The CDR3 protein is CASSFRNRDNEQFF. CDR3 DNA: TGTGCCAGCAGCTTTAGAAACCGGGACAATGAGCAGTTCTTC.

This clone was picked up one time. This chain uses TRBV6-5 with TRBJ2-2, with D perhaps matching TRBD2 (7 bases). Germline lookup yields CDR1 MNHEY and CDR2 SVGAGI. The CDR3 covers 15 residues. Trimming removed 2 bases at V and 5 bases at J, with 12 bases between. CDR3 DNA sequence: TGTGCCAGCAGTTACGGGGGGGCGCGAACCGGGGAGCTGTTTTTT. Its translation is CASSYGGARTGELFF.

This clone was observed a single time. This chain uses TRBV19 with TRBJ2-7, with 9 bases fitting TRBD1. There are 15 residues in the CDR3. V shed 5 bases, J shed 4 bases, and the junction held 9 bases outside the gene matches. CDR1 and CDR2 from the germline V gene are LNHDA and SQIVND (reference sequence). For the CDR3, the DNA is TGTGCCAGTAGTCCGGACAGGGGAAATGCTTACGAGCAGTACTTC. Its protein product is CASSPDRGNAYEQYF.

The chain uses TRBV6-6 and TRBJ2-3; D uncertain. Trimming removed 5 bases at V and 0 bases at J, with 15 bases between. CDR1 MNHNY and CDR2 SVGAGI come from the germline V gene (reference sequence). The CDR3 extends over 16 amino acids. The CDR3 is CASSPPRRTSTDTQYF. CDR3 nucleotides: TGTGCCAGCAGTCCCCCCAGGCGGACCAGCACAGATACGCAGTATTTT.

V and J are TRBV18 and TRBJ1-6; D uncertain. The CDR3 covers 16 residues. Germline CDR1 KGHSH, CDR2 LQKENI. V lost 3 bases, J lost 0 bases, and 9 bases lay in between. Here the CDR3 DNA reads TGTGCCAGCTCACCGGGTCCGAGCTCCTATAATTCACCCCTCCACTTT. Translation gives CASSPGPSSYNSPLHF.

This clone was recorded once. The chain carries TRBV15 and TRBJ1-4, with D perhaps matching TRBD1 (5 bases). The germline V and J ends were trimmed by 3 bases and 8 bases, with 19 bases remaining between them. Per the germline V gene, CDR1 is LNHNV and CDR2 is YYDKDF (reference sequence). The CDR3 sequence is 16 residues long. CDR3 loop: CATSSVKGLENEKLFF. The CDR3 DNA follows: TGTGCCACCAGCAGCGTAAAGGGGCTAGAGAACGAAAAACTGTTTTTT. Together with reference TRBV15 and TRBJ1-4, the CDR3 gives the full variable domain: DAMVIQNPRYQVTQFGKPVTLSCSQTLNHNVMYWYQQKSSQAPKLLFHYYDKDFNNEADTPDNFQSRRPNTSFCFLDIRSPGLGDTAMYLCATSSVKGLENEKLFFGSGTQLSVL.

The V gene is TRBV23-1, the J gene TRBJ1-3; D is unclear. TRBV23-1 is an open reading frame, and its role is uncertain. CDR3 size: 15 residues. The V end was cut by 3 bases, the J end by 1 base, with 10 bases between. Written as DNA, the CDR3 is TGCGCCAGCAGTCACCTGACATTTTCTGGAAACACCATATATTTT. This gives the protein CASSHLTFSGNTIYF.

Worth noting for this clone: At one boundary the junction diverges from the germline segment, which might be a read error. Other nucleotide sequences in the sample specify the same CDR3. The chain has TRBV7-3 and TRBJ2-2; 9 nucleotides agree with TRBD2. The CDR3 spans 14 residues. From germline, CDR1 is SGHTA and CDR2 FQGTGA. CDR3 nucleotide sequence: TGTGCTAGCAGCCGTAGCGGGAGTACCGGGGAGCTGTTTTTT. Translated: CASSRSGSTGELFF.

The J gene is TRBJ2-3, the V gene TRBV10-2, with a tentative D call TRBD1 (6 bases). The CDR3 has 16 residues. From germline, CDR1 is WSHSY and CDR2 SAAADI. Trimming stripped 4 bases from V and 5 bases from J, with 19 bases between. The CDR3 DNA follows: TGCGCCAGCAGTGGAGGGGCAGGGGCCCAGGGAGATACGCAGTATTTT. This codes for CASSGGAGAQGDTQYF.

CDR3 protein: CASSHGTGGQISPLHF. DNA for the CDR3: TGCGCCAGCAGTCACGGGACAGGGGGCCAGATTTCACCCCTCCACTTT. V usage is TRBV23-1 and J usage is TRBJ1-6, with 12 bases that match TRBD1. TRBV23-1 is noted as an ORF with a role that remains uncertain. V shed 3 bases, J shed 9 bases, and the junction held 6 bases outside the gene matches. This CDR3 is built from 16 residues.

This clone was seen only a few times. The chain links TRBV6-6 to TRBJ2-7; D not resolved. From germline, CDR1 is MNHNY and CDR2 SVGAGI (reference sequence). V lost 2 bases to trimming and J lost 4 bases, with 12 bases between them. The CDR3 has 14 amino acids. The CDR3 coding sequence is TGTGCCAGCAGTTACCAGTTAACATCTTACGAGCAGTACTTC. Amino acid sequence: CASSYQLTSYEQYF.

CDR3 protein: CASSPGLAGEYNEQFF. For the CDR3, the DNA is TGCGCCAGCAGCCCGGGACTAGCGGGGGAATACAATGAGCAGTTCTTC. V is TRBV4-1 and J is TRBJ2-1; 14 nucleotides align to TRBD2. The germline gives CDR1 MGHRA, CDR2 YSYEKL. CDR3 length equals 16 residues. V lost 4 bases, J lost 4 bases, and 3 bases stayed unmatched.

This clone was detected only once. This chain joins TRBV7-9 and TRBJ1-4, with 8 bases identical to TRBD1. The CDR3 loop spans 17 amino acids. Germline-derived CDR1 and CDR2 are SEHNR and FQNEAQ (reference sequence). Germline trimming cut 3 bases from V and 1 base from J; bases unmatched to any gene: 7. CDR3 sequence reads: CASSFSRQGLTNEKLFF. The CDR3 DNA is TGTGCCAGCAGCTTTTCGAGACAGGGGTTAACTAATGAAAAACTGTTTTTT.